This entry features one T cell receptor (beta chain) sequence. Its antigen remains unidentified. CDR1 is SNHLY, CDR2 FYNNEI, per germline. Trimming removed 4 bases from V and 10 bases from J; junction bases left unmatched: 12. This CDR3 spans 16 amino acids. The source of the sample is a study of blood T cells in healthy people across ages. Study background: Per two T cells, about one barcoded beta molecule was captured through template switching.

The study's findings and limits: Roughly linear age-related decline in beta diversity appeared, significant by age 40.

There were healthy Caucasian individuals from Russia, aged roughly 6 to 100, serving as donors. The use of a sample-barcoded 5' primer and a J-beta primer mix characterized a second PCR of about 7 to 12 cycles. Sequencing of every sample gave 2.5 million or more CDR3-containing paired-end reads. TCRdb ran MiXCR on the 5' RACE reads and lists one entry per CDR3 protein. Of 650,000 to 800,000 distinct CDR3 sequences in the sample, 40% to 65% are singletons; the top ten hold 13%. Sequenced input: blood. V and J are TRBV2 and TRBJ1-6; TRBD1 aligns across 8 bases. The origin of this receptor is a woman of 80 years or more in good health. The CDR3 coding sequence is TGTGCCAGCAGTGCTGGGACGTCCGGGACAGGCTCACCCCTCCACTTT. Translated: CASSAGTSGTGSPLHF.